This is a list of T cell receptor beta chains from one sample in a study of identical twins' blood T cells. TCRdb called the 5' RACE reads again in MiXCR, with one record for every CDR3 protein. The profile shows fewer than 450,000 distinct CDR3 sequences, 28% of them singletons. The specimen sequenced was PBMCs. The receptors were sampled from a woman aged 18-49 years in good health. Both conserved end residues are part of each CDR3. The D gene is left open where the match is weak. Clone size is shown for a subset of rows, as once, few, many or a class of expanded clone.

abundance: few; j_gene: TRBJ2-3; d_gene: TRBD1; v_gene: TRBV2; CDR3nt: TGTGCCAGCAGTGTGGACAGGGGGTTCGATACGCAGTATTTT; CDR3aa: CASSVDRGFDTQYF
abundance: .; j_gene: TRBJ2-1; d_gene: .; v_gene: TRBV7-6; CDR3nt: TGTGCCAGCAGCTTCGAAGTTGGGACCTACAATGAGCAGTTCTTC; CDR3aa: CASSFEVGTYNEQFF
abundance: .; j_gene: TRBJ1-1; d_gene: .; v_gene: TRBV14; CDR3nt: TGTGCCAGCAGCGCCAGATTGGTGAACACTGAAGCTCTCTTT; CDR3aa: CASSARLVNTEALF
abundance: .; j_gene: TRBJ2-3; d_gene: .; v_gene: TRBV11-3; CDR3nt: TGTGCCAGCAGCTTAGATCTGGGCTTCACAGATACGCAGTATTTT; CDR3aa: CASSLDLGFTDTQYF
abundance: many; j_gene: TRBJ2-7; d_gene: .; v_gene: TRBV19; CDR3nt: TGTGCCAGTAGTATGAGAGACTACGAGCAGTACTTC; CDR3aa: CASSMRDYEQYF
abundance: once; j_gene: TRBJ2-1; d_gene: TRBD2; v_gene: TRBV11-3; CDR3nt: TGTGCCAGCAGCTTGGGCCTAGCGGGAGCGTCCTCCTACAATGAGCAGTTCTTC; CDR3aa: CASSLGLAGASSYNEQFF
abundance: .; j_gene: TRBJ1-3; d_gene: .; v_gene: TRBV3-1; CDR3nt: TGTGCCAGCAGCCGAGTTGGGCAATTCTCTGGAAACACCATATATTTT; CDR3aa: CASSRVGQFSGNTIYF
abundance: .; j_gene: TRBJ1-1; d_gene: .; v_gene: TRBV14; CDR3nt: TGTGCCAGCAGCCGCACAGGGCGGGGGGCTGAAGCTTTCTTT; CDR3aa: CASSRTGRGAEAFF
abundance: .; j_gene: TRBJ2-1; d_gene: .; v_gene: TRBV19; CDR3nt: TGTGCCAGTAGCATAGCGGACTTCTACAATGAGCAGTTCTTC; CDR3aa: CASSIADFYNEQFF
abundance: .; j_gene: TRBJ1-3; d_gene: .; v_gene: TRBV5-1; CDR3nt: TGCGCCAGCAGCCAGAGTCCGAGCTCTGGAAACACCATATATTTT; CDR3aa: CASSQSPSSGNTIYF
abundance: .; j_gene: TRBJ1-1; d_gene: .; v_gene: TRBV23-1; CDR3nt: TGCGCCAGCAGTCAATTTAAGGGGGTGAACACTGAAGCTTTCTTT; CDR3aa: CASSQFKGVNTEAFF
abundance: many; j_gene: TRBJ1-3; d_gene: .; v_gene: TRBV20-1; CDR3nt: TGCAGTATAGGGAACGGAAACACCATATATTTT; CDR3aa: CSIGNGNTIYF
abundance: few; j_gene: TRBJ2-1; d_gene: .; v_gene: TRBV7-9; CDR3nt: TGTGCCAGCAGCACACGTTCCAATGAGCAGTTCTTC; CDR3aa: CASSTRSNEQFF
abundance: few; j_gene: TRBJ2-7; d_gene: TRBD1; v_gene: TRBV10-3; CDR3nt: TGTGCCATCAGTGAGTCAGCAGGACAGGGGGCGAAGAACGAGCAGTACTTC; CDR3aa: CAISESAGQGAKNEQYF
abundance: once; j_gene: TRBJ2-2; d_gene: .; v_gene: TRBV5-1; CDR3nt: TGCGCCAGCGCAATTACAGGGACCGGGGAGCTGTTTTTT; CDR3aa: CASAITGTGELFF
abundance: .; j_gene: TRBJ1-5; d_gene: .; v_gene: TRBV23-1; CDR3nt: TGCGCCAGCAGTCAATCTAAACAGGGTAGCGTACAGCCCCAGCATTTT; CDR3aa: CASSQSKQGSVQPQHF
abundance: few; j_gene: TRBJ1-2; d_gene: .; v_gene: TRBV29-1; CDR3nt: TGCAGCGTTGCGACAGGATATGGAATTGGCTACACCTTC; CDR3aa: CSVATGYGIGYTF
abundance: .; j_gene: TRBJ2-5; d_gene: .; v_gene: TRBV5-1; CDR3nt: TGCGCCAGCAGCTTGGCCGGGCTGGAGACCCAGTACTTC; CDR3aa: CASSLAGLETQYF
abundance: .; j_gene: TRBJ2-7; d_gene: TRBD2; v_gene: TRBV6-2/TRBV6-3; CDR3nt: TGTGCCAGCAGTCTTAGCGGGAGGATTATCAACGAGCAGTACTTC; CDR3aa: CASSLSGRIINEQYF
abundance: .; j_gene: TRBJ2-1; d_gene: .; v_gene: TRBV11-2; CDR3nt: TGTGCCAGCAGCAAGGGGGTTAAGAAGTTCTTC; CDR3aa: CASSKGVKKFF
abundance: .; j_gene: TRBJ1-2; d_gene: .; v_gene: TRBV4-3; CDR3nt: TGCGCCAGCAGCCAAGATACGGGGGGCCGCTATGGCTACACCTTC; CDR3aa: CASSQDTGGRYGYTF
abundance: .; j_gene: TRBJ1-1; d_gene: TRBD1; v_gene: TRBV29-1; CDR3nt: TGCAGCGCTAACGGACAGGGAAGGAACACTGAAGCTTTCTTT; CDR3aa: CSANGQGRNTEAFF
abundance: .; j_gene: TRBJ1-6; d_gene: .; v_gene: TRBV6-5; CDR3nt: TGTGCCAGCAGTTACATCCAAAATTCACCCCTCCACTTT; CDR3aa: CASSYIQNSPLHF
abundance: .; j_gene: TRBJ1-1; d_gene: .; v_gene: TRBV7-9; CDR3nt: TGTGCCAGCAGCTTACGTGGGAGGAACACTGAAGCTTTCTTT; CDR3aa: CASSLRGRNTEAFF
abundance: .; j_gene: TRBJ1-2; d_gene: TRBD1; v_gene: TRBV19; CDR3nt: TGTGCCAGTAGTGTGACAGGGGGCGATGGCTACACCTTC; CDR3aa: CASSVTGGDGYTF
abundance: few; j_gene: TRBJ1-1; d_gene: .; v_gene: TRBV19; CDR3nt: TGTGCCAGTAACTCCTGGGGCCTGGACACTGAAGCTTTCTTT; CDR3aa: CASNSWGLDTEAFF
abundance: few; j_gene: TRBJ1-3; d_gene: .; v_gene: TRBV4-2; CDR3nt: TGTGCCAGCAGCCAAGAAGGCGGCAGCTCTGGAAACACCATATATTTT; CDR3aa: CASSQEGGSSGNTIYF
abundance: few; j_gene: TRBJ1-2; d_gene: .; v_gene: TRBV20-1; CDR3nt: TGCAGTACCCGAGGAGGGCCTACTACTAACTATGGCTACACCTTC; CDR3aa: CSTRGGPTTNYGYTF
abundance: few; j_gene: TRBJ1-5; d_gene: .; v_gene: TRBV29-1; CDR3nt: TGCAGCGTTGGTTATAGCAATCAGCCCCAGCATTTT; CDR3aa: CSVGYSNQPQHF
abundance: .; j_gene: TRBJ1-4; d_gene: .; v_gene: TRBV20-1; CDR3nt: TGCAGTGCTGACCCCCACGAAGGTGAAAAACTGTTTTTT; CDR3aa: CSADPHEGEKLFF
abundance: .; j_gene: TRBJ1-1; d_gene: .; v_gene: TRBV10-3; CDR3nt: TGTGCCATCGGTCAGGTTGTAGGGGTAGCTGAAGCTTTCTTT; CDR3aa: CAIGQVVGVAEAFF
abundance: .; j_gene: TRBJ1-2; d_gene: .; v_gene: TRBV20-1; CDR3nt: TGCAGTGCTAGAGATCGTAACAGGGTGGATGGCTACACCTTC; CDR3aa: CSARDRNRVDGYTF
abundance: .; j_gene: TRBJ1-3; d_gene: .; v_gene: TRBV3-1; CDR3nt: TGTGCCAGCAGCCCCGGGAGCCGAAACACCATATATTTT; CDR3aa: CASSPGSRNTIYF
abundance: .; j_gene: TRBJ2-3; d_gene: .; v_gene: TRBV27; CDR3nt: TGTGCCAGCAGTTTCACCATAGGACGTTCCGAGAGGGGTTCAGATACGCAGTATTTT; CDR3aa: CASSFTIGRSERGSDTQYF
abundance: .; j_gene: TRBJ1-1; d_gene: .; v_gene: TRBV6-2/TRBV6-3; CDR3nt: TGTGCCAGCAGTTACCGACTTTACGTTTGGGCGAAGACTGAAGCTTTCTTT; CDR3aa: CASSYRLYVWAKTEAFF
abundance: .; j_gene: TRBJ1-1; d_gene: .; v_gene: TRBV29-1; CDR3nt: TGCAGCGTTGCAGGAACGGTCGGGACATTGGGAGAGAAGAACACTGAAGCTTTCTTT; CDR3aa: CSVAGTVGTLGEKNTEAFF